These 15 T cell receptor beta chains share one sample of origin, sequenced in a study of cytomegalovirus exposure and HLA in healthy donors. PCR amplification relied on 60 Vbeta primers (plus 13 Jbeta primers). TCRdb's table, derived via immunoSEQ multiplex PCR, lists solely in-frame clones and lacks some. The sample consists of more than 85,000 clones, 69% of them appearing once. Sequencing input: PBMCs. These TCRs come from a female donor in good health and CMV-seronegative.

The J gene is TRBJ1-4, the V gene TRBV6-9; TRBD1 aligns across 11 bases. The CDR3 covers 16 residues. The V segment lost 9 bases and the J segment 1 base; nucleotides outside the gene matches: 7. Germline CDR1 reads MNHGY; CDR2 reads SVAAGI. CDR3 coding DNA: TGTGCCAGGGAGGGACAGGGGGACCAAACTAATGAAAAACTGTTTTTT. Translation gives CAREGQGDQTNEKLFF.

The chain uses TRBV18 and TRBJ1-1, with 9 positions matching TRBD1. CDR3 length equals 14 residues. V trimming: 3 bases; J trimming: 4 bases; junction bases outside the gene matches: 3. CDR1 is KGHSH, CDR2 LQKENI, per germline. CDR3 amino acids: CASSPRDRVTEAFF. CDR3 sequence (DNA): TGTGCCAGCTCACCCCGGGACAGGGTCACTGAAGCTTTCTTT.

V gene TRBV7-2 combines with J gene TRBJ2-7; the match to TRBD2 covers 9 bases. Germline V CDR1 and CDR2: SGHTA, FQGNSA. The junction had 5 bases not matched to a gene; V was cut back by 2 bases and J by 3 bases. This CDR3 has 15 amino acids. In nucleotides, the CDR3 is TGTGCCAGCAGCTTAATGACTAGCGGAAACTACGAGCAGTACTTC. As protein: CASSLMTSGNYEQYF. Looking up the rest from reference TRBV7-2 and TRBJ2-7 gives the full variable domain: GAGVSQSPSNKVTEKGKDVELRCDPISGHTALYWYRQSLGQGLEFLIYFQGNSAPDKSGLPSDRFSAERTGGSVSTLTIQRTQQEDSAVYLCASSLMTSGNYEQYFGPGTRLTVT.

This clone was detected a few times. This chain uses TRBV13 with TRBJ2-2; the match to TRBD2 covers 7 bases. CDR1 and CDR2 (germline): PRHDT, FYEKMQ (reference sequence). V lost 8 bases and J lost 5; bases outside the gene matches: 8. CDR3 size: 14 residues. As DNA, the CDR3 is TGTGCCAGCTACTGGAGGGGAGGGACCGGGGAGCTGTTTTTT. Translating gives CASYWRGGTGELFF.

V is TRBV29-1 and J is TRBJ2-5, with D perhaps TRBD1 (7 bases). The CDR3 spans 13 residues. Trimming pared 3 bases from V and 0 bases from J, leaving 8 bases between. Germline values: CDR1 SQVTM, CDR2 ANQGSEA. The CDR3 protein is CSVDRGDQETQYF. Written as DNA, the CDR3 is TGCAGCGTTGACAGGGGGGACCAAGAGACCCAGTACTTC.

The CDR3 coding sequence is TGTGCCAGCAGTGGTACCCCCCTAAACACTGAAGCTTTCTTT. Translation: CASSGTPLNTEAFF. The rearrangement links TRBV2 to TRBJ1-1, with unresolved D. Germline V gene lookup returns CDR1 SNHLY and CDR2 FYNNEI. The germline V and J ends were trimmed by 4 bases and 2 bases, with 11 bases remaining between them. The CDR3 sequence is 14 residues long.

The rearrangement uses TRBV7-9 and TRBJ2-1, with D possibly being TRBD1 (6 bases). The CDR3 contains 13 residues. The V gene lost 5 bases and the J gene lost 10 bases, with 15 bases spanning the gap. Germline V lookup: CDR1 SEHNR, CDR2 FQNEAQ (reference sequence). CDR3 sequence: CASSTTTGKEQFF. CDR3 coding DNA: TGTGCCAGCAGCACTACTACAGGGAAAGAGCAGTTCTTC.

This CDR3 reads CASSQEGLAGVYEQYF. For the CDR3, the DNA is TGTGCCAGCAGCCAAGAAGGCCTAGCGGGGGTCTACGAGCAGTACTTC. The V gene is TRBV4-2, the J gene TRBJ2-7; 10 nucleotides match TRBD2. The V gene end was trimmed by 0 bases and the J gene end by 3 bases; junction bases not matched to a gene: 5. The CDR3 consists of 16 residues. Germline lookup yields CDR1 LGHNA and CDR2 YNFKEQ.

V and J are TRBV10-3 and TRBJ2-5; D might be TRBD2 (7 bases). The germline V gene has CDR1 ENHRY and CDR2 SYGVKD. Trimming pared 4 bases from V and 1 base from J, leaving 13 bases between. This CDR3 has 15 amino acids. As DNA, the CDR3 is TGTGCCATCAGTGGTGGGGGGGGCCTCCAAGAGACCCAGTACTTC. It translates to CAISGGGGLQETQYF.

The J gene is TRBJ2-7, the V gene TRBV5-1; TRBD1 agrees at 12 bases. J lost 0 bases, V lost 0 bases, and 7 bases had no gene match. Per germline, CDR1 SGHRS and CDR2 YFSETQ. The length of the CDR3 is 18 residues. CDR3 bases: TGCGCCAGCAGCTTGGGGCCGGGACAGGGGGCCCTCTCCTACGAGCAGTACTTC. Translated: CASSLGPGQGALSYEQYF.

The chain uses TRBV7-9 and TRBJ2-7; tentatively, D is TRBD1 (6 bases). Germline loops: CDR1 SEHNR, CDR2 FQNEAQ (reference sequence). Deletions cut 5 bases from V and 2 bases from J, with 19 bases between. The CDR3 length is 16 residues. CDR3 coding DNA: TGTGCCAGCAGCCCCCCGACAGGCAAAACTCCCTACGAGCAGTACTTC. This sequence encodes CASSPPTGKTPYEQYF.

V usage is TRBV4-2 and J usage is TRBJ1-1, with 10 bases aligning to TRBD1. Germline V gene data show CDR1 as LGHNA and CDR2 as YNFKEQ. The V and J ends lost 0 bases and 11 bases, in that order; junction bases with no gene match: 12. This CDR3 region has 16 residues. DNA for the CDR3: TGTGCCAGCAGCCAAGAGATTGGGACAGGGGCGATCGGGGCTTTCTTT. It encodes CASSQEIGTGAIGAFF.

In DNA, the CDR3 is TGTGCCAGCAGTTATCCCGGGACTAGCGGGAGTTATACGCAGTATTTT. Translating it yields CASSYPGTSGSYTQYF. This rearrangement joins TRBV6-5 to TRBJ2-3; 14 bases fit TRBD2. The V gene end was trimmed by 3 bases and the J gene end by 7 bases; junction bases not matched to a gene: 6. Germline CDR1 MNHEY, CDR2 SVGAGI. The CDR3 consists of 16 residues.

By share, this clone counts as medium-sized. This sequence joins TRBV4-3 and TRBJ2-5; 11 bases map to TRBD2. The germline gives CDR1 LGHNA, CDR2 YSLEER. V dropped 2 bases and J dropped 5; count of bases not matched to a gene: 4. The CDR3 is made up of 15 amino acids. The CDR3 sequence is CASSQRSSGGETQYF. The CDR3 coding sequence is TGCGCCAGCAGCCAACGATCTAGCGGGGGGGAGACCCAGTACTTC.

This clone has a handful of counts. The chain uses TRBV2 and TRBJ1-2, with a tentative D call TRBD1 (5 bases). Germline V gives CDR1 SNHLY, CDR2 FYNNEI. Trimming took 8 bases from V and 11 from J, leaving 21 bases between them. There are 13 residues in the CDR3. CDR3 sequence reads: CASPSPWGGRYTF. Here the CDR3 DNA reads TGTGCCAGCCCTTCTCCCTGGGGCGGAAGATACACCTTC. Complete variable domain (other parts from reference TRBV2 and TRBJ1-2): EPEVTQTPSHQVTQMGQEVILRCVPISNHLYFYWYRQILGQKVEFLVSFYNNEISEKSEIFDDQFSVERPDGSNFTLKIRSTKLEDSAMYFCASPSPWGGRYTFGSGTRLTVV.